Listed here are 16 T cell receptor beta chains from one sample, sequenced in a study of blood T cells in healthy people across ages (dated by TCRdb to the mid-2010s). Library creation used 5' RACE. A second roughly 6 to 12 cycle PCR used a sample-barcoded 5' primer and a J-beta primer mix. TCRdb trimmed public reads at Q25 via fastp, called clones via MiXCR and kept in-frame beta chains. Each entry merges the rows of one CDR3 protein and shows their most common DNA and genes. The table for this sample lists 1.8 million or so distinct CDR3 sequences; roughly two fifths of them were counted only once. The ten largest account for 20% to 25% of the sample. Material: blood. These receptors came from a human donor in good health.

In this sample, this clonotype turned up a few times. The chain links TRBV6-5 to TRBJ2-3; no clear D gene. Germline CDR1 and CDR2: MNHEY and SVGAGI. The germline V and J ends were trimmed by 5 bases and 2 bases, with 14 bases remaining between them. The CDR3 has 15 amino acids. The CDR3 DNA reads TGTGCCAGCAGTACACCGGGTGCCCCCACAGATACGCAGTATTTT. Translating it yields CASSTPGAPTDTQYF.

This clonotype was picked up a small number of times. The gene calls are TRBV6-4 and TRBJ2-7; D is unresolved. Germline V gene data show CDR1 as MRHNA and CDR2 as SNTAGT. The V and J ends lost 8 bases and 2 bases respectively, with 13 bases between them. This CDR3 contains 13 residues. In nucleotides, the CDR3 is TGTGCCAGCTCGACCGAGCGTACCTACGAGCAGTACTTC. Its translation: CASSTERTYEQYF.

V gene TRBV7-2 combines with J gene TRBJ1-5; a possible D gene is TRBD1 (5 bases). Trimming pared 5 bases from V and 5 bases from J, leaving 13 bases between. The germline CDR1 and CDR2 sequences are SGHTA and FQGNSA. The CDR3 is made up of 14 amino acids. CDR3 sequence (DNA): TGTGCCAGCAGCATCCGGACACAGGATCAGCCCCAGCATTTT. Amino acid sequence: CASSIRTQDQPQHF.

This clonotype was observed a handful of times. The CDR3 bases are TGCGCCAGCAGCTCGACAGGGGATGAGGACTATGGCTACACCTTC. The encoded protein is CASSSTGDEDYGYTF. This sequence joins TRBV5-1 and TRBJ1-2; TRBD1 aligns across 8 bases. This CDR3 comprises 15 residues. J gave up 3 bases and V 3 bases, and 7 bases lay outside the gene matches. Germline-derived CDR1 and CDR2 are SGHRS and YFSETQ.

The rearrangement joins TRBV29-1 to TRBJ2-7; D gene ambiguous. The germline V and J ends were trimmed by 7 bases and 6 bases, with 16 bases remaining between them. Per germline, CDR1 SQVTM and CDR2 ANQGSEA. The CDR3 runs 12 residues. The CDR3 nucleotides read TGCAGCGCAAGCCTCAACAGAGGCGAGCAGTACTTC. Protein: CSASLNRGEQYF.

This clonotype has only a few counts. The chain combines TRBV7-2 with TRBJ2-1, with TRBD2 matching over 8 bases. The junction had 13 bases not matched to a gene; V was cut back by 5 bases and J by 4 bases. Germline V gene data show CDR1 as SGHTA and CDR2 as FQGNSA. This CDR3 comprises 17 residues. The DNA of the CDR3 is TGTGCCAGCAGCGAACCTCAGGTGCGGGGGGCTTACAATGAGCAGTTCTTC. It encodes CASSEPQVRGAYNEQFF.

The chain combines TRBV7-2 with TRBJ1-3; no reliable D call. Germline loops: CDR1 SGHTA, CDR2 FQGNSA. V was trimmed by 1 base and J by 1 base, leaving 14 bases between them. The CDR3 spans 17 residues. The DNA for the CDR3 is TGTGCCAGCAGCTTAGAGGCGATGGGGTATTCTGGAAACACCATATATTTT. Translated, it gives CASSLEAMGYSGNTIYF.

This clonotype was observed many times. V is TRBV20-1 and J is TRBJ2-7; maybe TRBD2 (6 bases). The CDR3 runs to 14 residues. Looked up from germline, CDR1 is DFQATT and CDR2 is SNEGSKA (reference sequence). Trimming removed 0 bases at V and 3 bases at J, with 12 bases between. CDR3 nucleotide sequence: TGCAGTGCTAGAGATCAGGAGGGTAACTACGAGCAGTACTTC. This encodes CSARDQEGNYEQYF.

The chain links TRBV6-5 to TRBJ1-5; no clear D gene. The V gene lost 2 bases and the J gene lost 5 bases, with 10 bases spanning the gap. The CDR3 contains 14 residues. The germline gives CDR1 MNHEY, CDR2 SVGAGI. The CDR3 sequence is CASSYAAAHQPQHF. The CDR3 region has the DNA TGTGCCAGCAGTTACGCGGCAGCTCATCAGCCCCAGCATTTT.

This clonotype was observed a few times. CDR3 sequence (DNA): TGCAGTGCAATCGGGGGGAACTATGGCTACACCTTC. Protein product: CSAIGGNYGYTF. The chain employs TRBV20-1 and TRBJ1-2; maybe TRBD1 (5 bases). The CDR3 loop spans 12 amino acids. Germline loops: CDR1 DFQATT, CDR2 SNEGSKA (reference sequence). Trimming shortened V by 6 bases and J by 2 bases, and 10 bases separated the two germline ends.

The CDR3 loop reads CASSLYPSPDTQYF. The CDR3 DNA is TGTGCCAGCAGCTTATACCCTAGCCCAGATACGCAGTATTTT. This sequence joins TRBV7-9 and TRBJ2-3, with D possibly matching TRBD2 (5 bases). CDR3 length equals 14 residues. CDR1 and CDR2 from the germline V gene are SEHNR and FQNEAQ (reference sequence). Deletions cut 2 bases from V and 4 bases from J, with 10 bases between.

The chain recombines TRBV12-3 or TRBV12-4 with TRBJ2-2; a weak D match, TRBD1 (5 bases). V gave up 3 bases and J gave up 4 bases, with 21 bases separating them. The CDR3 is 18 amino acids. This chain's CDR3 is CASSFKGFTTPSTGELFF. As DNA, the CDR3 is TGTGCCAGCAGTTTCAAGGGGTTTACGACGCCAAGCACCGGGGAGCTGTTTTTT.

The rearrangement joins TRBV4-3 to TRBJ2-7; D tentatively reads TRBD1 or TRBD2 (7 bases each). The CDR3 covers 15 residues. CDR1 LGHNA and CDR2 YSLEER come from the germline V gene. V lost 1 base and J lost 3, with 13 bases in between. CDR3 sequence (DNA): TGCGCCAGCAGCCAAGGCAGGGGGGGTGTCTACGAGCAGTACTTC. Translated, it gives CASSQGRGGVYEQYF.

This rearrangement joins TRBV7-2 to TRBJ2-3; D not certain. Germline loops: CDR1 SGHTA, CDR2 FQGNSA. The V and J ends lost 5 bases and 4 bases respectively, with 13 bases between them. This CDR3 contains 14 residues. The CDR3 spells CASSDPPLADTQYF. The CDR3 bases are TGTGCCAGCAGCGACCCCCCCCTTGCAGATACGCAGTATTTT.

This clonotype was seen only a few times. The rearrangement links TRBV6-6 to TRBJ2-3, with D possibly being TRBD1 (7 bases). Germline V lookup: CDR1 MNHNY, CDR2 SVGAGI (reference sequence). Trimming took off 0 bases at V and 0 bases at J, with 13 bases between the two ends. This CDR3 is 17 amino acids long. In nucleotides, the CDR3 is TGTGCCAGCAGTTACTCACCCAGGGGGACTAGCACAGATACGCAGTATTTT. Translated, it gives CASSYSPRGTSTDTQYF.

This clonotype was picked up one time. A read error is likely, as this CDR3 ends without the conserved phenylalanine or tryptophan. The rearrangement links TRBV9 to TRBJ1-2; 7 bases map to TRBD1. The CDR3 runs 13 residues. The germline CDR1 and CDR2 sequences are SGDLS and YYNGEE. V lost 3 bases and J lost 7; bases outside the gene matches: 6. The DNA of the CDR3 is TGTGCCAGCAGCGCAGGGGGGACAGCTGGCTACACCTGC. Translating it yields CASSAGGTAGYTC.